This T cell receptor beta chain was sequenced for a study of T cell responses to AZD1222 COVID-19 vaccine (dated by TCRdb to the early 2020s). Regarding the research as a whole: AZD1222 recipients given second doses at about 4 weeks or at about 12 weeks were pooled, since spike-specific TCR depth and breadth were not found to differ between the two schedules. A total of more than 230 trial participants underwent TCR sequencing, of whom about 200 had received two doses of AZD1222 and roughly 26 had received two doses of the MenACWY control vaccine. Trial participants were enrolled by age into subgroups of 18-55, 56-69 and 70-plus years, and approximately 150, 30 and 60 TCR-sequenced participants, respectively, were included in these subgroups. Points the paper makes about the study in general: After two AZD1222 doses, both the breadth and the depth of spike-specific TCRs were significantly higher than at day 0 and than in MenACWY recipients. Participants were mostly white British and included more females than males, and it was suggested by the authors that clonal diversity may have been underestimated. In the small 56-69-year group, the increase in depth fell short of significance, most likely because of low power. Because no day 14 peak-response samples were available, repertoires were characterized only after the peak T cell response. Epitopes outside the regions mutated in the B.1.351 and B.1.1.7 variants were reportedly recognized by nearly half of the unique spike-specific TCRs. Conclusions about previously exposed vaccinees are limited, since just six or seven AZD1222 recipients were seropositive for SARS-CoV-2 at baseline. Vaccine-associated CD4 TCRs spanned the whole spike protein, with dominant responses in regions 160-218 and 743-854.

The CDR3 regions of human TCRbeta chains were subjected to immunosequencing. Per the source publication's procedure: TCRs in the repertoires were compared against a reference library of SARS-CoV-2-specific TCRs that had been generated with the MIRA antigen-specificity platform. Breadth meant the fraction of unique TCRs that were SARS-CoV-2-associated, whereas depth meant the fraction of total T cells that were SARS-CoV-2-associated. Using the MIRA data, each spike-specific TCR was mapped to the spike region that the TCR reacts to and placed in a CD4 or CD8 class. Log10-transformed breadth and depth values were compared by one-way ANOVA with Sidak's multiple comparisons tests. The clones in this table, taken by TCRdb from immuneACCESS, are in-frame only. Not every clone is retained; where verified, under half of the shortfall comes from an unresolved V gene, and the cause of the rest is unknown. V, J and clone size were drawn from that table, and D and trimming were deduced from the DNA. The sample records roughly 83,000 clones, roughly 88% of which are singletons. The ten biggest clones cover 8.7% of the sample.

A remark on this clone: The antigen this receptor binds is unknown. No much larger clonotype is one base removed from it; base qualities were not supplied.

The intended sense of this specimen's time point label: baseline before first vaccination. Samples from vaccinated people were obtained from the UK trials COV001 and COV002, which included a single-blind randomized controlled phase 2/3 trial of AZD1222 (ChAdOx1 nCoV-19) in healthy adults. For TCRbeta chain sequencing, PBMC samples were collected from trial participants at day 0 and at day 28 after the second dose. Specimen: peripheral blood, collected on day 0 of AZD1222 vaccination. The sequence was obtained from an adult in good health.

The DNA is TGTGCCAGCCAGAGGGGCGGAGGCACAGATACGCAGTATTTT. This codes for CASQRGGGTDTQYF. Recombination joined TRBV2 with TRBJ2-3; the D gene may be TRBD1 or TRBD2, since each aligns over 5 bases. The CDR3 runs 14 residues from the cysteine to the phenylalanine. The retained sequence is limited to the CDR3, 42 bases, with the frame set at the first base. V and J lose 8 bases and 1 base, and a span of 13 bases separates them. CDR1 and CDR2 are read off the germline V gene as SNHLY and FYNNEI.